Listed here are 22 T cell receptor beta chains from one sample, sequenced in a study of siplizumab effects on memory and regulatory T cells. The assay was immunoSEQ multiplex PCR, and TCRdb's table has in-frame clones only and misses some. The repertoire consists of tens of thousands of clones, with roughly 96% occurring once and the leading ten covering around 0.03%. The material sequenced was naive CD4+ T cells sorted from blood. These receptors all stem from a human donor in good health.

V is TRBV19 and J is TRBJ1-2; D is uncertain. Per germline, CDR1 LNHDA and CDR2 SQIVND (reference sequence). Trimming shortened V by 5 bases and J by 5 bases, and 9 bases separated the two germline ends. This CDR3 has 12 amino acids. The CDR3 loop is CASSFLKYGYTF. CDR3 bases: TGTGCCAGTAGTTTCCTCAAATATGGCTACACCTTC.

J is TRBJ2-7 and V is TRBV18; weak D call: TRBD2 (7 bases). This CDR3 is 13 amino acids long. V lost 8 bases and J lost 3, with 14 bases in between. Germline loops: CDR1 KGHSH, CDR2 LQKENI. The CDR3 here is CASTGGLNYEQYF. The DNA for the CDR3 is TGTGCCAGCACCGGGGGGCTGAACTACGAGCAGTACTTC.

This chain joins TRBV5-4 and TRBJ2-2; perhaps TRBD1 as D (6 bases). V lost 5 bases, J lost 3 bases, and 14 bases lay in between. Germline V gene data show CDR1 as SGHNT and CDR2 as YYREEE (reference sequence). This CDR3 has 15 amino acids. DNA of the CDR3: TGTGCCAGCAGTTTCTTGGACAGAGACACCGGGGAGCTGTTTTTT. Translating it yields CASSFLDRDTGELFF.

V usage is TRBV5-1 and J usage is TRBJ1-2, with D perhaps TRBD1 (6 bases). The V gene's germline CDR1 is SGHRS and CDR2 YFSETQ. The CDR3 length is 13 residues. The germline V and J ends were trimmed by 4 bases and 4 bases, with 11 bases remaining between them. CDR3 region: CASSRDTIYGYTF. The CDR3 DNA reads as TGCGCCAGCAGCAGGGACACTATCTATGGCTACACCTTC. Complete variable domain (other parts from reference TRBV5-1 and TRBJ1-2): KAGVTQTPRYLIKTRGQQVTLSCSPISGHRSVSWYQQTPGQGLQFLFEYFSETQRNKGNFPGRFSGRQFSNSRSEMNVSTLELGDSALYLCASSRDTIYGYTFGSGTRLTVV.

The rearrangement joins TRBV18 to TRBJ1-5; 8 bases fit TRBD1. The CDR3 spans 17 residues. Germline trimming cut 0 bases from V and 4 bases from J; bases unmatched to any gene: 8. Germline loops: CDR1 KGHSH, CDR2 LQKENI. The CDR3 loop reads CASSPPLGTGSNQPQHF. In DNA, the CDR3 is TGTGCCAGCTCACCACCCCTTGGGACAGGTAGTAATCAGCCCCAGCATTTT.

CDR3 DNA sequence: TGTGCCAGCAGACAAAAGGGGGGACAAAACACTGAAGCTTTCTTT. Translated, it gives CASRQKGGQNTEAFF. The J gene is TRBJ1-1, the V gene TRBV6-5, with D perhaps TRBD1 (6 bases). Trimming stripped 6 bases from V and 2 bases from J, with 16 bases between. CDR3 length: 15 amino acids. CDR1 is MNHEY, CDR2 SVGAGI, per germline.

The genes are TRBV5-1 and TRBJ2-7; D unresolved. Deletions cut 0 bases from V and 4 bases from J, with 11 bases between. Per germline, CDR1 SGHRS and CDR2 YFSETQ. This CDR3 comprises 14 residues. This CDR3 reads CASSLEEFSYEQYF. The DNA for the CDR3 is TGCGCCAGCAGCTTGGAGGAGTTTAGTTACGAGCAGTACTTC.

The chain is built from TRBV7-9 and TRBJ1-4; 10 nucleotides align to TRBD1. After removal of 4 bases from V and 7 bases from J, the junction contained 3 bases not matched to a gene. The CDR3 totals 14 residues. Germline CDR1 reads SEHNR; CDR2 reads FQNEAQ (reference sequence). CDR3 in DNA: TGTGCCAGCAGCTCAGACAGGGGGCTTGAAAAACTGTTTTTT. Protein product: CASSSDRGLEKLFF.

The gene calls are TRBV7-9 and TRBJ2-1; 12 positions match TRBD1. This CDR3 is built from 18 residues. In germline, CDR1 is SEHNR, CDR2 FQNEAQ (reference sequence). J lost 0 bases, V lost 3 bases, and 6 bases had no gene match. Here the CDR3 reads CASSFRDRGLGSYNEQFF. The DNA of the CDR3 is TGTGCCAGCAGCTTCCGGGACAGGGGGCTAGGCTCCTACAATGAGCAGTTCTTC.

The gene calls are TRBV7-8 and TRBJ2-5; TRBD2 is a possible D gene (7 bases). Trimming took off 5 bases at V and 4 bases at J, with 14 bases between the two ends. This CDR3 is 14 amino acids long. The V gene's germline CDR1 is SGHVS and CDR2 FQNEAQ. The CDR3: CASSMGGGGETQYF. Written as DNA, the CDR3 is TGTGCCAGCAGCATGGGGGGGGGCGGAGAGACCCAGTACTTC.

The chain joins TRBV15 to TRBJ2-7; D may be TRBD1 (6 bases). The length of the CDR3 is 15 residues. The V end was cut by 3 bases, the J end by 5 bases, with 17 bases between. Germline values: CDR1 LNHNV, CDR2 YYDKDF (reference sequence). The CDR3 here is CATSRQGYSVDEQYF. As DNA, the CDR3 is TGTGCCACCAGCAGGCAGGGGTACAGTGTCGACGAGCAGTACTTC. Complete variable domain (other parts from reference TRBV15 and TRBJ2-7): DAMVIQNPRYQVTQFGKPVTLSCSQTLNHNVMYWYQQKSSQAPKLLFHYYDKDFNNEADTPDNFQSRRPNTSFCFLDIRSPGLGDTAMYLCATSRQGYSVDEQYFGPGTRLTVT.

The gene calls are TRBV19 and TRBJ1-2, with D perhaps TRBD1 (6 bases). Trimming removed 3 bases from V and 6 bases from J, with 14 bases in between. Germline V gives CDR1 LNHDA, CDR2 SQIVND (reference sequence). The CDR3 covers 14 residues. The chain's CDR3 is CASSMRGGPDGYTF. DNA of the CDR3: TGTGCCAGTAGTATGCGGGGGGGCCCTGATGGCTACACCTTC.

This clone was detected a few times. V is TRBV10-1 and J is TRBJ1-4; 8 bases map to TRBD1. Germline CDR1 WNHNN, CDR2 SYGVQD (reference sequence). The CDR3 has 14 amino acids. With V trimmed by 3 bases and J by 8 bases, 5 bases remained unmatched. DNA for the CDR3: TGCGCCAGCAGTGATCGACAGGGGAACGAAAAACTGTTTTTT. It encodes CASSDRQGNEKLFF.

The V gene is TRBV27, the J gene TRBJ2-3; no clear D gene. Looked up from germline, CDR1 is MNHEY and CDR2 is SMNVEV (reference sequence). The V gene lost 6 bases and the J gene lost 1 base, with 8 bases spanning the gap. The CDR3 covers 13 residues. The CDR3 sequence: CASRGPGTDTQYF. The CDR3 DNA sequence: TGTGCCAGCAGAGGTCCAGGCACAGATACGCAGTATTTT.

The genes are TRBV5-4 and TRBJ1-6, with D possibly TRBD1 on 6 matching bases. Between the trimmed V and J ends, which lost 4 bases and 10 bases, there was a span of 15 bases. This CDR3 spans 14 amino acids. CDR1 SGHNT and CDR2 YYREEE come from the germline V gene (reference sequence). CDR3 region: CASSGARGGSPLHF. CDR3 coding DNA: TGTGCCAGCAGCGGCGCCAGGGGAGGGTCACCCCTCCACTTT.

A single count supports this clone. J is TRBJ2-7 and V is TRBV19, with 7 bases lining up with TRBD2. This CDR3 has 12 amino acids. Germline values: CDR1 LNHDA, CDR2 SQIVND (reference sequence). V lost 11 bases to trimming and J lost 5 bases; unmatched junction nucleotides: 9. CDR3 in DNA: TGTGCCGGGAGGGGAGGGACTCACGAGCAGTACTTC. This sequence encodes CAGRGGTHEQYF.

The chain combines TRBV19 with TRBJ1-5, with a tentative D call TRBD1 (5 bases). Per germline, CDR1 LNHDA and CDR2 SQIVND (reference sequence). The CDR3 totals 18 residues. Trimming stripped 0 bases from V and 5 bases from J, with 20 bases between. In DNA form, the CDR3 reads TGTGCCAGTAGTATAGAATCGCGGGGGAGGGGCAGGTATCAGCCCCAGCATTTT. This encodes CASSIESRGRGRYQPQHF.

V usage is TRBV7-2 and J usage is TRBJ2-5; 9 positions agree with TRBD2. The V gene end was trimmed by 6 bases and the J gene end by 5 bases; junction bases not matched to a gene: 7. This CDR3 spans 14 amino acids. In germline, CDR1 is SGHTA, CDR2 FQGNSA. The CDR3 protein is CASSPFGLAETQYF. CDR3 sequence (DNA): TGTGCCAGCAGTCCTTTCGGACTAGCGGAGACCCAGTACTTC.

In this sample, this clone turned up once. The genes are TRBV5-4 and TRBJ1-2, with D maybe TRBD1 (5 bases). The CDR3 extends over 17 amino acids. Germline V CDR1 and CDR2: SGHNT, YYREEE (reference sequence). V lost 5 bases and J lost 3, with 23 bases in between. The CDR3 loop is CASSGRGGGRYDYGYTF. CDR3 DNA: TGTGCCAGCAGTGGTAGGGGAGGAGGTCGGTACGACTATGGCTACACCTTC.

The chain links TRBV13 to TRBJ2-3; TRBD2 is a possible D gene (7 bases). Trimming removed 1 base from V and 4 bases from J, with 15 bases in between. CDR3 size: 16 residues. The germline CDR1 and CDR2 sequences are PRHDT and FYEKMQ (reference sequence). CDR3 DNA: TGTGCCAGCAGCTTAGCGCGGGGGCGGGATTCAGATACGCAGTATTTT. It codes for CASSLARGRDSDTQYF.

V usage is TRBV4-3 and J usage is TRBJ1-6; TRBD1 is a possible D gene (5 bases). The CDR3 is 19 amino acids. CDR1 and CDR2 from the germline V gene are LGHNA and YSLEER. Trimming removed 1 base from V and 6 bases from J, with 22 bases in between. The CDR3 region has the DNA TGCGCCAGCAGCCAAGGTTTTTACGACAGACAGCTCTTTAATTCACCCCTCCACTTT. Its translation is CASSQGFYDRQLFNSPLHF.

The J gene is TRBJ2-5, the V gene TRBV5-1; D may be TRBD1 or TRBD2 (6 bases each). The V gene lost 5 bases and the J gene lost 5 bases, with 16 bases spanning the gap. Germline CDR1 SGHRS, CDR2 YFSETQ. This CDR3 is built from 14 residues. As DNA, the CDR3 is TGCGCCAGCAGTCGGCGAGGGGGGCAGGAGACCCAGTACTTC. Protein product: CASSRRGGQETQYF.